The 21 T cell receptor beta chains below all came from one sample that was sequenced in a study of shared clonotypes between healthy human individuals. Sequenced by immunoSEQ multiplex PCR; TCRdb stores in-frame clones only, minus some. The data show roughly 2.2 million clones, under 95% seen once. What was sequenced was naive CD4+ T cells from PBMCs. Described subset: CD45RA+ positively selected. The receptors were sampled from a man aged 18 to 30 in good health. Some clones in this sample may be carry-over from other donors' samples.

The chain has TRBV5-1 and TRBJ2-1, with 8 bases fitting TRBD1. This CDR3 has 13 residues. Germline assignment: CDR1 SGHRS and CDR2 YFSETQ. V dropped 4 bases and J dropped 7; count of bases not matched to a gene: 4. The CDR3 sequence: CASSRTGRNEQFF. The DNA for the CDR3 is TGCGCCAGCAGCCGGACAGGGCGGAATGAGCAGTTCTTC.

This clone was picked up one time. The rearrangement links TRBV5-5 to TRBJ2-1; perhaps TRBD2 as D (5 bases). This CDR3 contains 16 residues. Germline CDR1 reads SGHKS; CDR2 reads YYEKEE (reference sequence). V dropped 0 bases and J dropped 0 bases, with 10 bases sitting between them. The CDR3 DNA follows: TGTGCCAGCAGCTTGGGAGGGATCAGCTCCTACAATGAGCAGTTCTTC. It yields the protein CASSLGGISSYNEQFF.

V gene TRBV28 combines with J gene TRBJ1-2, with 7 bases identical to TRBD1. Germline V gene lookup returns CDR1 MDHEN and CDR2 SYDVKM. The CDR3 length is 16 residues. V shed 5 bases and J 7 bases; nucleotides not matched to a gene: 16. This CDR3 is CASSPPGGTLSGGYTF. Written as DNA, the CDR3 is TGTGCCAGCAGTCCCCCAGGGGGGACCCTCTCCGGTGGCTACACCTTC.

The V gene is TRBV9, the J gene TRBJ2-7; 10 bases align to TRBD1. Trimming cost V 3 bases and J 6 bases; bases outside gene matches: 9. Germline lookup yields CDR1 SGDLS and CDR2 YYNGEE. The CDR3 sequence is 15 residues long. The CDR3 region is CASSGTGTGVSEQYF. DNA for the CDR3: TGTGCCAGCAGCGGGACCGGGACAGGGGTAAGCGAGCAGTACTTC. The full variable domain, completed using reference TRBV9 and TRBJ2-7, is DSGVTQTPKHLITATGQRVTLRCSPRSGDLSVYWYQQSLDQGLQFLIQYYNGEERAKGNILERFSAQQFPDLHSELNLSSLELGDSALYFCASSGTGTGVSEQYFGPGTRLTVT.

The chain employs TRBV5-4 and TRBJ2-7; a possible D gene is TRBD2 (5 bases). V lost 4 bases and J lost 0, with 14 bases in between. Per germline, CDR1 SGHNT and CDR2 YYREEE (reference sequence). The CDR3 covers 15 residues. The CDR3 region is CASSNPRAHSYEQYF. The DNA for the CDR3 is TGTGCCAGCAGCAACCCGCGGGCCCACTCCTACGAGCAGTACTTC.

The chain uses TRBV6-5 and TRBJ2-5, with 8 bases identical to TRBD1. This CDR3 contains 14 residues. V lost 6 bases, J lost 9 bases, and 12 bases stayed unmatched. Germline CDR1 and CDR2: MNHEY and SVGAGI. CDR3: CASRIQGGLGAQYF. In nucleotides, the CDR3 is TGTGCCAGCAGAATACAGGGGGGTTTGGGGGCCCAGTACTTC.

The chain joins TRBV4-1 to TRBJ2-2; 8 bases map to TRBD2. Germline V gene lookup returns CDR1 MGHRA and CDR2 YSYEKL. The CDR3 has 14 amino acids. V dropped 1 base and J dropped 7; count of bases not matched to a gene: 2. The CDR3 DNA reads as TGCGCCAGCAGCCAAGCCGGGACTAGCGGGGAGCTGTTTTTT. Its protein product is CASSQAGTSGELFF.

V usage is TRBV28 and J usage is TRBJ1-2; D gene ambiguous. Germline V CDR1 and CDR2: MDHEN, SYDVKM. V gave up 5 bases and J gave up 8 bases, with 27 bases separating them. There are 17 residues in the CDR3. The CDR3 sequence is CASSPPLGWAGSGGYTF. DNA of the CDR3: TGTGCCAGCAGTCCCCCACTGGGGTGGGCAGGATCGGGCGGCTACACCTTC.

The V and J genes are TRBV5-5 and TRBJ2-4; D uncertain. CDR1 is SGHKS and CDR2 is YYEKEE in the germline V gene (reference sequence). The CDR3 length is 14 residues. Trimming pared 0 bases from V and 3 bases from J, leaving 7 bases between. The CDR3 reads CASSLEGGKNIQYF. CDR3 bases: TGTGCCAGCAGCTTGGAAGGCGGCAAAAACATTCAGTACTTC. Filled out from reference TRBV5-5 and TRBJ2-4, the complete variable domain reads DAGVTQSPTHLIKTRGQQVTLRCSPISGHKSVSWYQQVLGQGPQFIFQYYEKEERGRGNFPDRFSARQFPNYSSELNVNALLLGDSALYLCASSLEGGKNIQYFGAGTRLSVL.

This rearrangement joins TRBV15 to TRBJ2-2; D is possibly TRBD2 (6 bases). Germline loops: CDR1 LNHNV, CDR2 YYDKDF (reference sequence). The CDR3 is 14 amino acids. V was clipped by 6 bases and J by 3 bases, with 11 bases between them. CDR3 protein: CATSPTGDTGELFF. In DNA, the CDR3 is TGTGCCACCAGTCCGACGGGGGACACCGGGGAGCTGTTTTTT.

V is TRBV15 and J is TRBJ1-5, with a weak D call TRBD1 (6 bases). CDR3 length: 15 residues. CDR1 and CDR2 (germline): LNHNV, YYDKDF (reference sequence). V was cut by 5 bases and J by 2 bases, with 13 bases left in between. This CDR3 is CATSWRGGGNQPQHF. The DNA for the CDR3 is TGTGCCACCAGCTGGAGAGGGGGGGGCAATCAGCCCCAGCATTTT.

The rearrangement uses TRBV14 and TRBJ2-3; 8 positions match TRBD1. The CDR3 sequence is 15 residues long. The V gene end was trimmed by 5 bases and the J gene end by 6 bases; junction bases not matched to a gene: 10. Germline CDR1 reads SGHDN; CDR2 reads FVKESK. The CDR3 spells CASSTRTGKRDTQYF. Here the CDR3 DNA reads TGTGCCAGCAGCACACGGACAGGGAAAAGGGATACGCAGTATTTT.

The V and J genes are TRBV7-3 and TRBJ2-2; 9 nucleotides match TRBD2. V shed 4 bases, J shed 2 bases, and the junction held 5 bases outside the gene matches. CDR3 length: 16 amino acids. Germline loops: CDR1 SGHTA, CDR2 FQGTGA. CDR3 sequence reads: CASSSTSGLNTGELFF. CDR3 in DNA: TGTGCCAGCAGCTCCACTAGCGGGCTAAACACCGGGGAGCTGTTTTTT.

In its sample, this clone was seen once. CDR3 bases: TGTGCCAGCAAGGGGAACACCGGGGAGCTGTTTTTT. Protein sequence: CASKGNTGELFF. The chain is built from TRBV28 and TRBJ2-2; D ambiguous. The CDR3 spans 12 residues. The germline V gene encodes CDR1 MDHEN and CDR2 SYDVKM. Trimming removed 7 bases at V and 1 base at J, with 4 bases between.

V usage is TRBV27 and J usage is TRBJ1-1; possible D gene TRBD1, 6 bases. V lost 7 bases, J lost 4 bases, and 19 bases lay in between. The CDR3 runs to 15 residues. The germline V gene encodes CDR1 MNHEY and CDR2 SMNVEV (reference sequence). The CDR3 DNA reads TGTGCCAGCATCCGTCGGACAGCTGTGCCCACTGAAGCTTTCTTT. Its protein product is CASIRRTAVPTEAFF.

The CDR3 nucleotides are TGTGCCAGCAGTCAGAACCCCTGGGGGACAGGGAAGGGGGATCAGCCCCAGCATTTT. As protein: CASSQNPWGTGKGDQPQHF. The genes are TRBV28 and TRBJ1-5; 9 bases fit TRBD1. The V and J ends lost 5 bases and 5 bases, in that order; junction bases with no gene match: 19. CDR1 MDHEN and CDR2 SYDVKM come from the germline V gene. The CDR3 is 19 amino acids.

The chain combines TRBV19 with TRBJ1-5; D uncertain. The CDR3 loop spans 17 amino acids. Looked up from germline, CDR1 is LNHDA and CDR2 is SQIVND (reference sequence). V lost 4 bases and J 2 bases, leaving 18 bases between the germline ends. The CDR3, as DNA: TGTGCCAGTAGTAAGGAACCGGCCCCGGGCCGCAATCAGCCCCAGCATTTT. The encoded protein is CASSKEPAPGRNQPQHF. Full variable domain (outside the CDR3, taken from reference TRBV19 and TRBJ1-5): DGGITQSPKYLFRKEGQNVTLSCEQNLNHDAMYWYRQDPGQGLRLIYYSQIVNDFQKGDIAEGYSVSREKKESFPLTVTSAQKNPTAFYLCASSKEPAPGRNQPQHFGDGTRLSIL.

The rearrangement joins TRBV5-1 to TRBJ2-2; 13 nucleotides match TRBD2. The CDR3 runs to 19 residues. The trim removed 8 bases at V and 3 bases at J, leaving 16 bases unmatched. CDR1 SGHRS and CDR2 YFSETQ come from the germline V gene. This CDR3 is CASKDSGTSGMRDTGELFF. For the CDR3, the DNA is TGCGCCAGTAAGGATTCCGGGACTAGCGGGATGCGGGACACCGGGGAGCTGTTTTTT.

This rearrangement joins TRBV7-2 to TRBJ2-7; 11 bases match TRBD1. Germline CDR1 and CDR2: SGHTA and FQGNSA. The V and J ends lost 4 bases and 6 bases, in that order; junction bases with no gene match: 14. This CDR3 has 17 amino acids. The CDR3 coding sequence is TGTGCCAGCAGCTACACCGCAGGACAGGGGGCGGGTTTCGAGCAGTACTTC. Residues: CASSYTAGQGAGFEQYF.

The chain couples TRBV27 to TRBJ2-3, with D possibly matching TRBD1 (5 bases). The germline V gene encodes CDR1 MNHEY and CDR2 SMNVEV (reference sequence). The CDR3 length is 13 residues. Trimming stripped 6 bases from V and 4 bases from J, with 11 bases between. The CDR3: CASRPLGADTQYF. As DNA, the CDR3 is TGTGCCAGCAGACCCCTAGGGGCAGATACGCAGTATTTT.

V is TRBV2 and J is TRBJ2-3; 7 bases fit TRBD1. The CDR3 length is 18 residues. Per germline, CDR1 SNHLY and CDR2 FYNNEI. V lost 1 base to trimming and J lost 1 base; unmatched junction nucleotides: 11. CDR3 nucleotides: TGTGCCAGCAGTGAAGTTTCAGGGGGTTGGTTCGGCACAGATACGCAGTATTTT. Encoded protein: CASSEVSGGWFGTDTQYF. Full variable domain (rest looked up from reference TRBV2 and TRBJ2-3): EPEVTQTPSHQVTQMGQEVILRCVPISNHLYFYWYRQILGQKVEFLVSFYNNEISEKSEIFDDQFSVERPDGSNFTLKIRSTKLEDSAMYFCASSEVSGGWFGTDTQYFGPGTRLTVL.